This TCR beta chain was captured by sequencing in a study of blood T cell repertoires in COVID-19. TCRdb's table, derived via immunoSEQ multiplex PCR, lists solely in-frame clones and lacks some. Found here are a few hundred thousand clones, around nine tenths of them singletons; the top ten hold 6.2%. This clone was recorded once. Germline trimming cut 0 bases from V and 1 base from J; bases unmatched to any gene: 3. CDR3 length: 15 residues. Germline V CDR1 and CDR2: SGHRS, YFSETQ. The sequencing sample was made of peripheral blood. The TCR sequence derives from a man in his fifties or sixties who had recovered from COVID-19. The chain links TRBV5-1 to TRBJ2-5, with TRBD1 matching over 7 bases. CDR3 coding DNA: TGCGCCAGCAGCTTGGGACAGGGAGCCCAAGAGACCCAGTACTTC. This gives the protein CASSLGQGAQETQYF. Full variable domain (outside the CDR3, taken from reference TRBV5-1 and TRBJ2-5): KAGVTQTPRYLIKTRGQQVTLSCSPISGHRSVSWYQQTPGQGLQFLFEYFSETQRNKGNFPGRFSGRQFSNSRSEMNVSTLELGDSALYLCASSLGQGAQETQYFGPGTRLLVL.